One sample yielded the 22 T cell receptor beta chains listed below, sequenced in a study of T cell repertoires in cytomegalovirus infection (dated by TCRdb to 2018 to 2020). The sequencing machine was an Illumina HiSeq 1500. TCRdb's own reprocessing of the public reads used fastp at Q25 and MiXCR and kept productive beta chains. Duplicate CDR3 protein sequences are folded into a single record with the most common DNA and genes. The sample table shows 350,000 to 550,000 distinct CDR3 sequences, and under 40% are seen once. Clones ranked in the top ten supply around 13% of the sample. The material sequenced was PBMCs. All receptors derive from a human donor in good health (CMV status not recorded). Some clones in this sample may be carry-over from other donors' samples.

This chain links TRBV7-2 with TRBJ2-5; unclear D gene. Germline assignment: CDR1 SGHTA and CDR2 FQGNSA. This CDR3 has 14 amino acids. The V gene lost 1 base and the J gene lost 1 base, with 7 bases spanning the gap. The CDR3 reads CASSLDGGQETQYF. The CDR3 DNA reads TGTGCCAGCAGCTTAGACGGCGGCCAAGAGACCCAGTACTTC.

This clonotype occurred a few times. The chain uses TRBV28 and TRBJ2-1, with 9 bases identical to TRBD1. Germline CDR1 is MDHEN and CDR2 is SYDVKM. V shed 10 bases, J shed 5 bases, and the junction held 12 bases outside the gene matches. This CDR3 contains 15 residues. CDR3 region: CATKEQGASDNEQFF. The CDR3 nucleotides read TGTGCCACCAAGGAACAGGGGGCGAGCGACAATGAGCAGTTCTTC.

The chain couples TRBV6-5 to TRBJ2-5; D remains ambiguous. V lost 4 bases to trimming and J lost 1 base, with 10 bases between them. The CDR3 has 14 residues. The V gene's germline CDR1 is MNHEY and CDR2 SVGAGI. CDR3 DNA: TGTGCCAGCAGTTCCCGTCGAGTCCAAGAGACCCAGTACTTC. It codes for CASSSRRVQETQYF.

In its sample, this clonotype was seen many times. CDR3 nucleotide sequence: TGTGCCAGCAGCTGGGGGGGGTCCACAGATACGCAGTATTTT. This sequence encodes CASSWGGSTDTQYF. The chain joins TRBV7-8 to TRBJ2-3; the match to TRBD2 covers 7 bases. The CDR3 sequence is 14 residues long. V lost 4 bases, J lost 2 bases, and 3 bases stayed unmatched. Germline CDR1 reads SGHVS; CDR2 reads FQNEAQ.

This clonotype was observed many times. This rearrangement joins TRBV7-2 to TRBJ1-5, with TRBD1 as a possible D gene (6 bases). From germline, CDR1 is SGHTA and CDR2 FQGNSA. V was cut by 7 bases and J by 3 bases, with 16 bases left in between. CDR3 size: 15 residues. CDR3 nucleotide sequence: TGTGCCAGCACCCCGGGGGCGGGGACCAATCAGCCCCAGCATTTT. It is translated as CASTPGAGTNQPQHF.

The chain links TRBV7-8 to TRBJ2-5, with a possible D match to TRBD2 (5 bases). V was pared by 5 bases and J by 2 bases, with 15 bases between. CDR3 length: 15 residues. Germline V gene lookup returns CDR1 SGHVS and CDR2 FQNEAQ. The CDR3, as DNA: TGTGCCAGCAGCCCAGGCCTGGGAGTACAAGAGACCCAGTACTTC. Translating gives CASSPGLGVQETQYF.

This clonotype occurred a few times. The chain couples TRBV4-1 to TRBJ2-7; D is possibly TRBD1 (6 bases). The V gene's germline CDR1 is MGHRA and CDR2 YSYEKL. CDR3 size: 16 residues. Trimming left V 2 bases short and J 6 bases short, with 20 bases between. CDR3 nucleotides: TGCGCCAGCAGCCAATTCGACCGGGACATTCTTCCCGAGCAGTACTTC. Amino acid sequence: CASSQFDRDILPEQYF.

This clonotype came up many times. The chain recombines TRBV7-2 with TRBJ2-2; TRBD1 is a possible D gene (6 bases). This CDR3 has 15 residues. V shed 2 bases and J shed 5 bases, with 12 bases lying between them. Germline-derived CDR1 and CDR2 are SGHTA and FQGNSA. The CDR3 is CASSLWDTSTGELFF. The CDR3 DNA sequence: TGTGCCAGCAGCTTATGGGACACCTCAACCGGGGAGCTGTTTTTT.

This chain connects TRBV7-2 to TRBJ2-3, with TRBD2 matching over 9 bases. The CDR3 is 16 residues long. V was clipped by 4 bases and J by 7 bases; unmatched bases: 12. In germline, CDR1 is SGHTA, CDR2 FQGNSA. CDR3 coding DNA: TGTGCCAGCAGCTACCGACTAGCGGTGGTTGAGAATACGCAGTATTTT. Its protein product is CASSYRLAVVENTQYF.

In regard to this clonotype: This clone may be a read error of a much larger clone one base away. The V gene is TRBV7-7, the J gene TRBJ1-1, with D hard to call. The CDR3 is made up of 13 amino acids. Germline V gives CDR1 SSHAT, CDR2 FNYEAQ (reference sequence). For the CDR3, the DNA is TGTGCTAGCAGCAGAGCAGAGAACACTGAAGCTTTATTT. Protein sequence: CASSRAENTEALF.

In this sample, this clonotype turned up many times. The V call is TRBV7-8, the J call TRBJ1-4; the match to TRBD1 covers 7 bases. CDR1 is SGHVS, CDR2 FQNEAQ, per germline. This CDR3 spans 16 amino acids. J gave up 3 bases and V 2 bases, and 6 bases lay outside the gene matches. The CDR3 DNA sequence: TGTGCCAGCAGCTTAAACACAGGGGTAGCTAATGAAAAACTGTTTTTT. As protein: CASSLNTGVANEKLFF.

There are a few counts of this clonotype. The chain has TRBV27 and TRBJ2-7; 8 nucleotides agree with TRBD2. The CDR3 is 16 amino acids. The germline CDR1 and CDR2 sequences are MNHEY and SMNVEV (reference sequence). The ends lost 2 bases at V and 0 bases at J; junction bases unmatched: 6. The CDR3 DNA follows: TGTGCCAGCAGTTTACGATCGGGGGGGAGCTCCTACGAGCAGTACTTC. Translation gives CASSLRSGGSSYEQYF.

This chain joins TRBV18 and TRBJ2-5; 8 nucleotides agree with TRBD1. The CDR3 consists of 14 residues. Germline lookup yields CDR1 KGHSH and CDR2 LQKENI. J lost 0 bases, V lost 4 bases, and 1 base had no gene match. CDR3 DNA sequence: TGTGCCAGCTCACGACAGGGGTACCAAGAGACCCAGTACTTC. Translation gives CASSRQGYQETQYF.

The genes are TRBV11-3 and TRBJ1-6; D is unresolved. This CDR3 is built from 14 residues. V was shortened by 6 bases and J by 5 bases, with 11 bases between the two germline ends. Germline V CDR1 and CDR2: SGHNT, YENEEA. The DNA of the CDR3 is TGTGCCAGCAGTATTACAGCTCATAATTCACCCCTCCACTTT. Its translation is CASSITAHNSPLHF.

The genes are TRBV10-3 and TRBJ1-5; a weak D match, TRBD1 (6 bases). Per germline, CDR1 ENHRY and CDR2 SYGVKD. Deletions cut 2 bases from V and 0 bases from J, with 14 bases between. The CDR3 consists of 17 residues. The CDR3 nucleotides are TGTGCCATCAGTGAGAAGGGGGGCCAGGCTAGCAATCAGCCCCAGCATTTT. This gives the protein CAISEKGGQASNQPQHF.

This clonotype was detected a few times. The chain uses TRBV11-2 and TRBJ2-3; TRBD2 agrees at 7 bases. In germline, CDR1 is SGHAT, CDR2 FQNNGV. V shed 5 bases, J shed 0 bases, and the junction held 17 bases outside the gene matches. The CDR3 has 19 amino acids. CDR3 residues: CASSLPSAGVRLSTDTQYF. The CDR3 coding sequence is TGTGCCAGCAGCCTCCCTAGTGCGGGGGTGCGTTTGAGCACAGATACGCAGTATTTT. Filled out from reference TRBV11-2 and TRBJ2-3, the complete variable domain reads EAGVAQSPRYKIIEKRQSVAFWCNPISGHATLYWYQQILGQGPKLLIQFQNNGVVDDSQLPKDRFSAERLKGVDSTLKIQPAKLEDSAVYLCASSLPSAGVRLSTDTQYFGPGTRLTVL.

The chain links TRBV20-1 to TRBJ2-7, with 10 bases matching TRBD1. Germline trimming cut 6 bases from V and 5 bases from J; bases unmatched to any gene: 10. Germline-derived CDR1 and CDR2 are DFQATT and SNEGSKA (reference sequence). The CDR3 runs 14 residues. In nucleotides, the CDR3 is TGCAGTGCCCGTAGAGGGACAGGGGTTCACGAGCAGTACTTC. This codes for CSARRGTGVHEQYF.

The chain couples TRBV6-2 or TRBV6-3 to TRBJ2-3; a possible D gene is TRBD2 (6 bases). The CDR3 is 13 amino acids. V shed 7 bases and J shed 1 base, with 9 bases lying between them. Germline V gene data show CDR1 as MNHEY and CDR2 as SVGEGT. CDR3 coding DNA: TGTGCCAGCAACCCTAGCGGCACAGATACGCAGTATTTT. Translating it yields CASNPSGTDTQYF.

This clonotype has just one count. This clone may be a read error of a much larger clone one base away. V usage is TRBV7-6 and J usage is TRBJ2-7; D is uncertain. Germline values: CDR1 SGHVS, CDR2 FNYEAQ. With 2 bases removed from V and 3 bases from J, the gap between germline ends came to 20 bases. The CDR3 is 17 amino acids. The CDR3 DNA is TGTGCCAGCAGCTTATATCCTTCGGATTCTGTTCTCTACGAGCAGTACTTC. Its protein product is CASSLYPSDSVLYEQYF.

There are a few counts of this clonotype. The DNA of the CDR3 is TGTGCCAGCAGCTCCCCGGGACTAGCGGGGTGGAATGAGCAGTTCTTC. It is translated as CASSSPGLAGWNEQFF. The chain has TRBV13 and TRBJ2-1, with TRBD2 matching 13 bases. The trim removed 4 bases at V and 7 bases at J, leaving 7 bases unmatched. In germline, CDR1 is PRHDT, CDR2 FYEKMQ (reference sequence). The CDR3 is made up of 16 amino acids.

At least ten counts were recorded for this clonotype. The rearrangement uses TRBV12-3 or TRBV12-4 and TRBJ2-1; 7 bases line up with TRBD2. This CDR3 contains 14 residues. Trimming cost V 8 bases and J 6 bases; bases outside gene matches: 10. The DNA for the CDR3 is TGTGCCAGCGGCCCCTGGGGGGGGGGCAATGAGCAGTTCTTC. This sequence encodes CASGPWGGGNEQFF.

This clonotype was counted a few times. The J gene is TRBJ2-7, the V gene TRBV4-1; 9 bases are a match to TRBD1. Germline values: CDR1 MGHRA, CDR2 YSYEKL. There are 16 residues in the CDR3. The J segment lost 5 bases and the V segment lost 3 bases, leaving 11 bases of the junction unmatched. Written as DNA, the CDR3 is TGCGCCAGCAGCCAGATGCCGGGACAGGGAATCAACGAGCAGTACTTC. Protein sequence: CASSQMPGQGINEQYF.